The 5 T cell receptor beta chains reported below all come from one sample, sequenced in a study of CD8+ T cells in alopecia areata. Cells that came from pooled cutaneous lymph nodes were sorted using CD4, CD8alpha, NKG2D, NKG2ACE and other markers. RNA extraction was followed by reverse transcription into cDNA, which acted as the sequencing template. Profiled with immunoSEQ multiplex PCR; TCRdb holds only in-frame clones, not every one. The data show about 270,000 clones, with none appearing a single time. The specimen sequenced was CD4+ T cells sorted from a lymph node. Every receptor here comes from a C3H/HeJ mouse with alopecia areata. The MHC haplotype recorded for the strain is H2-k.

Concerning this clone: Gene names are the mouse ones. The read terminates 4 residues before the CDR3 end, so the remaining end is supplied by the germline J gene. The J gene is TRBJ2-1, the V gene TRBV13-3; the match to TRBD1 covers 8 bases. The J segment lost 3 bases and the V segment lost 4 bases, leaving 3 bases of the junction unmatched. The CDR3 is 14 residues long. CDR1 and CDR2 from the germline V gene are NNHDY and SYVADS. The CDR3 bases that were read are TGTGCCAGCAGTCTCAGGGGGCGCTATGCT. Translating it yields CASSLRGRYA. The full CDR3 reads CASSLRGRYAEQFF.

This clone was detected only a few times. The genes and germline here are from mouse. The read ends 4 residues shy of where the CDR3 ends; the end is completed using the germline J gene. The sample contains more than one DNA sequence encoding this CDR3. The chain couples TRBV5 to TRBJ2-3; D possibly corresponds to TRBD1 (6 bases). This CDR3 region has 15 residues. CDR1 is LGHNA and CDR2 is YNLKQL in the germline V gene (reference sequence). V lost 3 bases, J lost 0 bases, and 10 bases lay in between. The CDR3 loop is CASSQQGPSAETLYF. The part of the CDR3 DNA that was read is TGTGCCAGCAGCCAGCAGGGGCCTAGTGCAGAA.

Remarks on this clone: Genes and germline are mouse. The read stops 4 residues short of the end of the CDR3; the missing end is completed from the germline J gene. The chain couples TRBV13-2 to TRBJ2-2, with TRBD1 matching 9 bases. Trimming removed 5 bases from V and 4 bases from J; junction bases left unmatched: 0. In germline, CDR1 is NNHNN, CDR2 SYGAGS (reference sequence). The length of the CDR3 is 13 residues. The part of the CDR3 DNA that was read is TGTGCCAGCGGGACAGGGGGCACCGGG. Its protein is CASGTGGTG. The CDR3, in full, reads CASGTGGTGQLYF.

There are a few counts of this clone. The listed genes are named as in mouse. Read data end 4 residues before the CDR3 end; the end is taken from the germline J gene. The rearrangement uses TRBV29 and TRBJ2-3, with TRBD1 identical over 8 bases. CDR1 MSHET and CDR2 SYDVDS come from the germline V gene. The CDR3 extends over 14 amino acids. Losses at the gene ends were 7 bases for V and 1 base for J; bases not matched to a gene: 4. The DNA read from the CDR3 is TGTGCTAGCACCCCGGGACAGGGTGCAGAA. It is translated as CASTPGQGAE. Given in full, the CDR3 is CASTPGQGAETLYF.

This clone appeared many times. The germline and genes are mouse ones. The same CDR3 arises from other DNA sequences in this sample as well. Here the CDR3 reads CASSRTGASAETLYF. The part of the CDR3 DNA that was read is TGTGCCAGCAGCCGGACTGGGGCTAGTGCAGAA. The gene calls are TRBV5 and TRBJ2-3, with 9 positions matching TRBD2. The observed sequence ends 4 residues before the CDR3 terminus, with the missing tail filled in from the germline J gene. The germline V gene encodes CDR1 LGHNA and CDR2 YNLKQL (reference sequence). Trimming cost V 4 bases and J 0 bases; bases outside gene matches: 2. This CDR3 has 15 residues.